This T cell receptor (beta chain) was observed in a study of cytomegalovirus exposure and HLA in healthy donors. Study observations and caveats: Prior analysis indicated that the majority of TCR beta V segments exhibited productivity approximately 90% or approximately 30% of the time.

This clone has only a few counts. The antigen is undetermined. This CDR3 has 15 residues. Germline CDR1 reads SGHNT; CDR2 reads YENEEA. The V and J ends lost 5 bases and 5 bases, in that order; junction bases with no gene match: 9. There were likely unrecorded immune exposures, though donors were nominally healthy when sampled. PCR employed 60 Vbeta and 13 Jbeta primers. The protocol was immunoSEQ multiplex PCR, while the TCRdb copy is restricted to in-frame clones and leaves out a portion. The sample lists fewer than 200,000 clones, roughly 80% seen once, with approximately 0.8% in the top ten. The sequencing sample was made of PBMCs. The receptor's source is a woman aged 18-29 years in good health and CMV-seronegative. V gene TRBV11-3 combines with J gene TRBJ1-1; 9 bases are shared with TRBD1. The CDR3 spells CASSQVRGQGTEAFF. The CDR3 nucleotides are TGTGCCAGCAGCCAAGTTAGGGGACAGGGAACTGAAGCTTTCTTT.